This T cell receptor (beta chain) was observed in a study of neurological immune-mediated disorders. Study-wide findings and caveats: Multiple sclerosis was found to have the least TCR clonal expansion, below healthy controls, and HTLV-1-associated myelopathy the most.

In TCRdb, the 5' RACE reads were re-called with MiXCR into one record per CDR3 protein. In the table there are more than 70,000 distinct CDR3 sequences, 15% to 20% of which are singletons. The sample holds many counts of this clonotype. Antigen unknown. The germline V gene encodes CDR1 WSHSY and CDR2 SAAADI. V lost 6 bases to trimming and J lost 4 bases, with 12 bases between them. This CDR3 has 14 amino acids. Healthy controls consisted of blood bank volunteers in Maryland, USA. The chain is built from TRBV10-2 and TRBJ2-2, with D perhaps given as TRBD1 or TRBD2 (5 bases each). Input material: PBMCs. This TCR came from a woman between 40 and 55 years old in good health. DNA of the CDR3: TGCGCCAGCAGGGGACCGACGTCCACCGGGGAGCTGTTTTTT. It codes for CASRGPTSTGELFF.